The T cell receptor (beta chain) described here comes from a study of a mutant IDH1 vaccine in newly diagnosed glioma. Study at large: Vaccines were first given 4-6 weeks after radiotherapy alone, or with temozolomide cycles. Treated patients had a mean age of roughly 40 years and an approximately 62% male, around 38% female split.

Whole-study results and caveats: Variations in leading peripheral T cell clonotypes appeared to have no connection with pseudoprogression.

The time point is: week 47, end of study. In every dose of vaccine, 300 ug of mutant IDH1 20-mer peptide was given alongside topical imiquimod. This clone was counted once. Its antigen is unknown. From germline, CDR1 is SGHRS and CDR2 YFSETQ. Trimming removed 1 base from V and 2 bases from J, with 13 bases in between. The CDR3 is 15 residues long. Sequenced by immunoSEQ multiplex PCR; TCRdb stores in-frame clones only, minus some. The sample holds fewer than 45,000 clones, around 82% seen once. The receptor's source is a young man with glioma. Some clones in this sample may be carry-over from other donors' samples. The sequenced sample was PBMCs, obtained from a glioma patient whose treatment included an IDH1 peptide vaccine. The chain carries TRBV5-1 and TRBJ2-7; maybe TRBD1 (5 bases). Here the CDR3 DNA reads TGCGCCAGCAGCTTGTTAGGGGATGGCACCTACGAGCAGTACTTC. This translates into CASSLLGDGTYEQYF.